This TCR beta chain was found in a study of T cell responses to AZD1222 COVID-19 vaccine. Method: immunoSEQ multiplex PCR; TCRdb's copy keeps in-frame clones and lacks some. The sample yields approximately 130,000 clones, about 79% seen once. The study, taken as a whole, reports: Sampled repertoires all dated from after the peak T cell response.

Points on this clone: The antigen remains undetermined.

CDR1 is SGHTA and CDR2 is FQGNSA in the germline V gene. V was pared by 1 base and J by 4 bases, with 13 bases between. This CDR3 spans 15 amino acids. This chain connects TRBV7-2 to TRBJ1-2, with a tentative D call TRBD1 (6 bases). Sequencing was performed on peripheral blood, taken 28 days after the second AZD1222 dose. The origin of this receptor is an adult who received the AZD1222 COVID-19 vaccine. The CDR3: CASSLEQGLVYGYTF. CDR3 nucleotide sequence: TGTGCCAGCAGCTTAGAACAGGGATTGGTCTATGGCTACACCTTC.